This T cell receptor (beta chain) stems from a study of T-cell memory formation after mild COVID-19. TCRdb re-called the 5' RACE reads with MiXCR, one entry per CDR3 protein. The sample yields about 390,000 distinct CDR3 sequences, approximately 15% seen once. Germline CDR1 and CDR2: SEHNR and FQNEAQ (reference sequence). The CDR3 spans 17 residues. Trimming left V 2 bases short and J 0 bases short, with 11 bases between. The chain employs TRBV7-9 and TRBJ2-6; maybe TRBD2 (6 bases). This receptor was taken from a man between 18 and 35 years old who had mild COVID-19 (a few samples of this study predate the infection). Cell type and time point are not known. Sequencing was carried out using PBMCs or a T cell subset sorted from them (not recorded which). CDR3: CASSLFGGDSGANVLTF. The DNA of the CDR3 is TGTGCCAGCAGCTTATTTGGCGGGGACTCTGGGGCCAACGTCCTGACTTTC.